The 21 T cell receptor beta chains given below trace back to one sample, sequenced in a study of technical replicates of blood from a handful of donors (dated by TCRdb to about 2017). The library was prepared using the immunoSEQ multiplex PCR assay. TCRdb provides this immuneACCESS table in a form limited to in-frame rearrangements. Some clones are lacking; in checked studies, under half of them reflect an unresolved V gene, and why the rest are absent is not known. Recorded for this sample are around 65,000 clones; approximately 86% of them occurred a single time. The ten largest account for approximately 4.7% of the sample. Sequencing was carried out using PBMCs. These receptors all come from a human donor in good health. Some clones in this sample may be carry-over from other donors' samples.

The CDR3, as DNA: TGTGCCAGCAGTACTCGGGCGGGGGTCACTGAAGCTTTCTTT. Its protein product is CASSTRAGVTEAFF. The V gene is TRBV7-2, the J gene TRBJ1-1, with D possibly being TRBD1 (5 bases). Germline values: CDR1 SGHTA, CDR2 FQGNSA. The CDR3 is 14 residues long. Trimming left V 6 bases short and J 4 bases short, with 15 bases between.

The V gene is TRBV18, the J gene TRBJ2-5; possible D gene TRBD1, 6 bases. V lost 3 bases to trimming and J lost 4 bases, with 9 bases between them. CDR3 size: 13 residues. Germline CDR1 is KGHSH and CDR2 is LQKENI. CDR3 in amino acids: CASSPQGRETQYF. The CDR3 DNA is TGTGCCAGCTCACCCCAGGGGAGAGAGACCCAGTACTTC.

V and J are TRBV7-9 and TRBJ2-3; 8 bases match TRBD2. J lost 3 bases, V lost 0 bases, and 5 bases had no gene match. From germline, CDR1 is SEHNR and CDR2 FQNEAQ (reference sequence). This CDR3 is built from 16 residues. CDR3 DNA: TGTGCCAGCAGCTTAGCCTCGGGGGGGAAAACAGATACGCAGTATTTT. Protein sequence: CASSLASGGKTDTQYF.

The rearrangement links TRBV7-3 to TRBJ2-2; 8 bases map to TRBD1. The CDR3 sequence is 14 residues long. The J segment lost 5 bases and the V segment lost 2 bases, leaving 1 base of the junction unmatched. Germline values: CDR1 SGHTA, CDR2 FQGTGA. CDR3 nucleotide sequence: TGTGCCAGCAGCTTACAGGGGGCGACCGGGGAGCTGTTTTTT. It is translated as CASSLQGATGELFF.

As DNA, the CDR3 is TGTGCCAGCAGCTTAGCCACCGGGACTAGCGGGATAAAAAACAATGAGCAGTTCTTC. Residues: CASSLATGTSGIKNNEQFF. The J gene is TRBJ2-1, the V gene TRBV11-3; 13 bases are a match to TRBD2. Germline-derived CDR1 and CDR2 are SGHNT and YENEEA. There are 19 residues in the CDR3. V shed 1 base, J shed 5 bases, and the junction held 11 bases outside the gene matches.

V gene TRBV27 combines with J gene TRBJ1-2; TRBD1 might be the D (6 bases). The V and J ends lost 6 bases and 5 bases respectively, with 16 bases between them. This CDR3 comprises 14 residues. The germline gives CDR1 MNHEY, CDR2 SMNVEV (reference sequence). CDR3 coding DNA: TGTGCCAGCAGGGGTACTGGGGGGGCGTATGGCTACACCTTC. Protein product: CASRGTGGAYGYTF.

V gene TRBV19 combines with J gene TRBJ1-2; D might be TRBD1 (5 bases). Trimming removed 7 bases at V and 1 base at J, with 10 bases between. The germline gives CDR1 LNHDA, CDR2 SQIVND (reference sequence). There are 13 residues in the CDR3. CDR3 loop: CASTGRVNYGYTF. The CDR3 DNA sequence: TGTGCCAGTACGGGCAGGGTTAACTATGGCTACACCTTC.

This clone has a handful of counts. This sequence joins TRBV14 and TRBJ1-1, with D possibly TRBD1 on 5 matching bases. CDR1 SGHDN and CDR2 FVKESK come from the germline V gene. The V end lost 0 bases, the J end lost 11 bases, and 16 bases lay between the germline ends. This CDR3 spans 14 amino acids. In DNA form, the CDR3 reads TGTGCCAGCAGCCAAGAAACGCGGGGCTCGGGGGCTTTCTTT. Translating it yields CASSQETRGSGAFF.

The CDR3 is CASSETGGNSPLHF. The DNA for the CDR3 is TGTGCCAGCAGTGAAACAGGGGGCAATTCACCCCTCCACTTT. This rearrangement joins TRBV6-1 to TRBJ1-6; 9 bases are shared with TRBD1. CDR1 and CDR2 from the germline V gene are MNHNS and SASEGT. The CDR3 has 14 residues. V trimming: 2 bases; J trimming: 7 bases; junction bases outside the gene matches: 0.

There are a few counts of this clone. The chain couples TRBV30 to TRBJ1-1, with 9 nucleotides matching TRBD1. Germline CDR1 reads GTSNPN; CDR2 reads SVGIG (reference sequence). V lost 3 bases, J lost 6 bases, and 8 bases stayed unmatched. The CDR3 consists of 14 residues. The CDR3 nucleotides read TGTGCCTGGAGCCCGGGTGACAGGGGGGCTGAAGCTTTCTTT. This translates into CAWSPGDRGAEAFF.

The chain links TRBV7-9 to TRBJ2-2; D gene uncertain. In germline, CDR1 is SEHNR, CDR2 FQNEAQ (reference sequence). Trimming took off 2 bases at V and 1 base at J, with 5 bases between the two ends. This CDR3 is built from 14 residues. The CDR3 bases are TGTGCCAGCAGCTTACCCTGGAACACCGGGGAGCTGTTTTTT. This gives the protein CASSLPWNTGELFF. Variable domain in full (rest from reference TRBV7-9 and TRBJ2-2): DTGVSQNPRHKITKRGQNVTFRCDPISEHNRLYWYRQTLGQGPEFLTYFQNEAQLEKSRLLSDRFSAERPKGSFSTLEIQRTEQGDSAMYLCASSLPWNTGELFFGEGSRLTVL.

This clone was detected once. The CDR3 loop is CASSLTTGTSNTEAFF. In DNA form, the CDR3 reads TGTGCCAGCTCACTCACAACCGGGACAAGCAACACTGAAGCTTTCTTT. This chain links TRBV18 with TRBJ1-1; a possible D gene is TRBD1 (6 bases). Trimming cost V 4 bases and J 2 bases, with 17 bases left between them. The CDR3 length is 16 residues. Germline CDR1 reads KGHSH; CDR2 reads LQKENI.

V usage is TRBV5-4 and J usage is TRBJ2-7; 9 bases match TRBD1. The trim removed 4 bases at V and 1 base at J, leaving 3 bases unmatched. Germline V gene lookup returns CDR1 SGHNT and CDR2 YYREEE (reference sequence). The CDR3 loop spans 14 amino acids. CDR3 amino acids: CASSQDRGSYEQYF. The CDR3 DNA sequence: TGTGCCAGCAGCCAGGACAGGGGATCCTACGAGCAGTACTTC.

This chain uses TRBV7-9 with TRBJ1-3; no firm D call. V lost 2 bases and J lost 0, with 8 bases in between. The germline V gene encodes CDR1 SEHNR and CDR2 FQNEAQ (reference sequence). This CDR3 contains 15 residues. The CDR3 reads CASSLFGVSGNTIYF. The CDR3 nucleotides read TGTGCCAGCAGCTTATTCGGGGTCTCTGGAAACACCATATATTTT. Together with reference TRBV7-9 and TRBJ1-3, the CDR3 gives the full variable domain: DTGVSQNPRHKITKRGQNVTFRCDPISEHNRLYWYRQTLGQGPEFLTYFQNEAQLEKSRLLSDRFSAERPKGSFSTLEIQRTEQGDSAMYLCASSLFGVSGNTIYFGEGSWLTVV.

The V call is TRBV2, the J call TRBJ2-1; tentatively, D is TRBD1 (5 bases). Germline lookup yields CDR1 SNHLY and CDR2 FYNNEI. This CDR3 is built from 14 residues. V lost 7 bases, J lost 7 bases, and 17 bases lay in between. Here the CDR3 DNA reads TGTGCCAGCACTGATAAGGGGAACGTAAATGAGCAGTTCTTC. It is translated as CASTDKGNVNEQFF.

This chain links TRBV10-3 with TRBJ1-6, with D perhaps TRBD1 (5 bases). This CDR3 comprises 15 residues. Germline assignment: CDR1 ENHRY and CDR2 SYGVKD. The V gene lost 6 bases and the J gene lost 9 bases, with 18 bases spanning the gap. The CDR3 loop reads CAIREDITRVSPLHF. Written as DNA, the CDR3 is TGTGCCATCAGAGAGGACATTACTCGCGTTTCACCCCTCCACTTT.

This clone was found once. This chain links TRBV7-3 with TRBJ2-2, with D possibly matching TRBD2 (7 bases). V was pared by 2 bases and J by 6 bases, with 16 bases between. Germline V gene data show CDR1 as SGHTA and CDR2 as FQGTGA. The CDR3 covers 16 residues. The CDR3: CASSLSAGTTAGELFF. The DNA of the CDR3 is TGTGCCAGCAGCTTATCAGCGGGGACAACGGCCGGGGAGCTGTTTTTT.

The CDR3 DNA reads as TGTGCCAGCAGCTTGGACAGGGGGAATCCATACGAGCAGTACTTC. As protein: CASSLDRGNPYEQYF. The chain links TRBV5-5 to TRBJ2-7; 8 bases match TRBD1. V lost 0 bases to trimming and J lost 4 bases; unmatched junction nucleotides: 6. CDR3 length: 15 amino acids. The germline gives CDR1 SGHKS, CDR2 YYEKEE (reference sequence).

This chain joins TRBV4-3 and TRBJ2-7; 8 bases map to TRBD2. V trimming: 2 bases; J trimming: 3 bases; junction bases outside the gene matches: 6. This CDR3 region has 15 residues. Germline values: CDR1 LGHNA, CDR2 YSLEER. This CDR3 reads CASSQYLAGFYEQYF. In DNA, the CDR3 is TGCGCCAGCAGCCAATATCTAGCGGGTTTCTACGAGCAGTACTTC.

V gene TRBV7-2 combines with J gene TRBJ2-7; possibly TRBD2 for D (5 bases). V lost 5 bases, J lost 0 bases, and 11 bases lay in between. CDR1 and CDR2 (germline): SGHTA, FQGNSA. This CDR3 region has 14 residues. CDR3: CASSQDYRSYEQYF. The DNA for the CDR3 is TGTGCCAGCAGCCAAGACTATCGCTCCTACGAGCAGTACTTC.

The rearrangement uses TRBV7-7 and TRBJ1-3; D is undetermined. The V end was cut by 1 base, the J end by 0 bases, with 4 bases between. Germline V CDR1 and CDR2: SSHAT, FNYEAQ (reference sequence). The CDR3 consists of 14 residues. CDR3 in amino acids: CASSLGGSGNTIYF. CDR3 bases: TGTGCCAGCAGCTTAGGAGGCTCTGGAAACACCATATATTTT. The entire variable domain, with the rest obtained from reference TRBV7-7 and TRBJ1-3, is as follows: GAGVSQSPRYKVTKRGQDVTLRCDPISSHATLYWYQQALGQGPEFLTYFNYEAQPDKSGLPSDRFSAERPEGSISTLTIQRTEQRDSAMYRCASSLGGSGNTIYFGEGSWLTVV.